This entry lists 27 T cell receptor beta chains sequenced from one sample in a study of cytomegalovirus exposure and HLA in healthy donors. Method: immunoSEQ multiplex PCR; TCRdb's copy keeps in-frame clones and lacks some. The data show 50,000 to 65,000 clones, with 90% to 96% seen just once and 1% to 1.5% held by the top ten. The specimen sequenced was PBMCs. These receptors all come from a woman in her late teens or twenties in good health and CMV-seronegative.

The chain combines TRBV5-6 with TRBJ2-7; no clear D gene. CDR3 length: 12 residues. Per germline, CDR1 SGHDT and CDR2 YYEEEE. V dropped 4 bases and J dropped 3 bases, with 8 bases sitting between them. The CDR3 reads CASSRGIYEQYF. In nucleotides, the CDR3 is TGTGCCAGCAGCCGAGGAATCTACGAGCAGTACTTC.

CDR3 bases: TGTGCCAGCAGTGATCGGGGGGCGGGGGAGACCCAGTACTTC. It yields the protein CASSDRGAGETQYF. V and J are TRBV6-1 and TRBJ2-5, with TRBD2 as a possible D gene (7 bases). V lost 3 bases to trimming and J lost 5 bases, with 13 bases between them. Germline V gene data show CDR1 as MNHNS and CDR2 as SASEGT. CDR3 length: 14 residues.

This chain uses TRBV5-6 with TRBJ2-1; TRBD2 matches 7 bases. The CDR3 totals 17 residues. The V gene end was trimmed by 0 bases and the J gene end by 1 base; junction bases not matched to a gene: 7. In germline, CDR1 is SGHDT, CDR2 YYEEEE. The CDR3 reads CASSLGASGASYNEQFF. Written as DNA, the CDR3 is TGTGCCAGCAGCTTGGGGGCGAGCGGGGCATCCTACAATGAGCAGTTCTTC.

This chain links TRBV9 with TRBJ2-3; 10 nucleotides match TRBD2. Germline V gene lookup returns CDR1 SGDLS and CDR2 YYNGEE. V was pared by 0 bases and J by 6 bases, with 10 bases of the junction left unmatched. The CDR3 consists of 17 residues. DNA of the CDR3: TGTGCCAGCAGCGTAGGGGCTAGCGGGGGCCCACAGGATACGCAGTATTTT. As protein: CASSVGASGGPQDTQYF. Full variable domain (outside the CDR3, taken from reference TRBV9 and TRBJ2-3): DSGVTQTPKHLITATGQRVTLRCSPRSGDLSVYWYQQSLDQGLQFLIQYYNGEERAKGNILERFSAQQFPDLHSELNLSSLELGDSALYFCASSVGASGGPQDTQYFGPGTRLTVL.

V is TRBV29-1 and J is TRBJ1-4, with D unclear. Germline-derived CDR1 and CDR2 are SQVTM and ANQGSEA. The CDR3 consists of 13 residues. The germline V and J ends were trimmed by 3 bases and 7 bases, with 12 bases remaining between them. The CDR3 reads CSVEVPPSEKLFF. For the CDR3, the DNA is TGCAGCGTTGAGGTGCCCCCGAGTGAAAAACTGTTTTTT.

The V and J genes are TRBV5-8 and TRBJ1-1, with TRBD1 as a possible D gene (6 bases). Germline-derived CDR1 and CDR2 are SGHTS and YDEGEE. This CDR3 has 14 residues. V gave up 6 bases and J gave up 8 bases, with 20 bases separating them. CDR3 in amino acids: CASTPGGGHREAFF. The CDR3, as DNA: TGTGCCAGCACCCCAGGTGGGGGACACAGGGAAGCTTTCTTT.

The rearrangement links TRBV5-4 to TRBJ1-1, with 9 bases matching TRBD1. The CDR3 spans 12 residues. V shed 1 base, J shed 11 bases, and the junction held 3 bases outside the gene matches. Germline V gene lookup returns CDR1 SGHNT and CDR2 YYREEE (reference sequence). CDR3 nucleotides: TGTGCCAGCAGCTTGTTCGGGACAGGGGCTTTCTTT. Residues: CASSLFGTGAFF.

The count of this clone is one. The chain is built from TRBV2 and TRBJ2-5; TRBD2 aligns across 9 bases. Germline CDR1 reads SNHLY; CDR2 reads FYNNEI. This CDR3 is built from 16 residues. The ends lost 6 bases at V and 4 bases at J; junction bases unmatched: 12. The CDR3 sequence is CASRRLAEVSGETQYF. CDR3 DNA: TGTGCCAGCAGGAGACTAGCGGAGGTGAGCGGAGAGACCCAGTACTTC. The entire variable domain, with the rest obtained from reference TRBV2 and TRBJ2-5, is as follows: EPEVTQTPSHQVTQMGQEVILRCVPISNHLYFYWYRQILGQKVEFLVSFYNNEISEKSEIFDDQFSVERPDGSNFTLKIRSTKLEDSAMYFCASRRLAEVSGETQYFGPGTRLLVL.

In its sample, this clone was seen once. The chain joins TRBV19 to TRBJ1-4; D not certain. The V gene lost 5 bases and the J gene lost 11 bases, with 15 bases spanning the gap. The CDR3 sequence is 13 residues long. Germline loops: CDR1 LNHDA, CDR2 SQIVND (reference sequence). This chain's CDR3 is CASSPRTTDKLFF. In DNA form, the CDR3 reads TGTGCCAGTAGTCCCCGGACTACGGATAAACTGTTTTTT.

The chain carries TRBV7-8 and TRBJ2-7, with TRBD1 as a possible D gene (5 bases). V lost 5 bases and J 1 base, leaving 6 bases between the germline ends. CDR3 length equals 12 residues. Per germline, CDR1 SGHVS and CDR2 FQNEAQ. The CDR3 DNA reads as TGTGCCAGCAGCAGGGGTTCCTACGAGCAGTACTTC. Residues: CASSRGSYEQYF. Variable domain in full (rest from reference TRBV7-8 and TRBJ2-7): GAGVSQSPRYKVAKRGQDVALRCDPISGHVSLFWYQQALGQGPEFLTYFQNEAQLDKSGLPSDRFFAERPEGSVSTLKIQRTQQEDSAVYLCASSRGSYEQYFGPGTRLTVT.

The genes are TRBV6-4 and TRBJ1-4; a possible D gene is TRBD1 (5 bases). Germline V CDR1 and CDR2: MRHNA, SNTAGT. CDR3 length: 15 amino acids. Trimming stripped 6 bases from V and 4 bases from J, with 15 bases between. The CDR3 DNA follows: TGTGCCAGCAGGCCTACAGGCGGACGTAATGAAAAACTGTTTTTT. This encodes CASRPTGGRNEKLFF.

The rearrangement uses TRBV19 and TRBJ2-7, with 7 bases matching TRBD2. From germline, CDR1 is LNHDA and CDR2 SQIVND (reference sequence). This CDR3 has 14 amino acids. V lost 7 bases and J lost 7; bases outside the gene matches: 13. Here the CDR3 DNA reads TGTGCCAGTACTAACGGGCGGGAGTCTGGGGAGCAGTACTTC. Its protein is CASTNGRESGEQYF.

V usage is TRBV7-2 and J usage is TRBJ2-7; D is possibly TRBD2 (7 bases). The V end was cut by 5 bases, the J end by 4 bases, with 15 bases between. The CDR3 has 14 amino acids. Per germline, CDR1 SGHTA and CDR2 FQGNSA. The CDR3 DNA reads TGTGCCAGCAGCCCTGGGGGAGGGGGGTACGAGCAGTACTTC. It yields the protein CASSPGGGGYEQYF.

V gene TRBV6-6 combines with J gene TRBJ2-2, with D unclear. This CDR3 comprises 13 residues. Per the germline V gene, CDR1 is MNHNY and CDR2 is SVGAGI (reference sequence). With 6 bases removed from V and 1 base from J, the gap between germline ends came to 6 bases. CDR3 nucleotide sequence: TGTGCCAGCAGGGAGCGGAACACCGGGGAGCTGTTTTTT. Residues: CASRERNTGELFF.

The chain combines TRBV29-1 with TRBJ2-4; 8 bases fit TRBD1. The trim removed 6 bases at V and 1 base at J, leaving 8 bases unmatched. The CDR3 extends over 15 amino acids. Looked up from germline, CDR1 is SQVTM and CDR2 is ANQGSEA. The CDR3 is CSVAQGAGAKNIQYF. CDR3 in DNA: TGCAGCGTGGCCCAGGGGGCCGGGGCCAAAAACATTCAGTACTTC.

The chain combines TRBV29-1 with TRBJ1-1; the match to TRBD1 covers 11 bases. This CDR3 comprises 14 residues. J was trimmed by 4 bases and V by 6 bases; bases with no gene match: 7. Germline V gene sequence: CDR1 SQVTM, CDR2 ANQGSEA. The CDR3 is CSVNPGQGGTEAFF. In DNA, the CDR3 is TGCAGCGTCAACCCGGGACAGGGGGGCACTGAAGCTTTCTTT.

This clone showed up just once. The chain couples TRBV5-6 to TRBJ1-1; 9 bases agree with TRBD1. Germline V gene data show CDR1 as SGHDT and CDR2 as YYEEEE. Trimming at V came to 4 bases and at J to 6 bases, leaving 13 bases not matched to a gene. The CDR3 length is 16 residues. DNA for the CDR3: TGTGCCAGCAGCCCGGGAGGGACAGGGCCGAGGTCTGAAGCTTTCTTT. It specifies CASSPGGTGPRSEAFF.

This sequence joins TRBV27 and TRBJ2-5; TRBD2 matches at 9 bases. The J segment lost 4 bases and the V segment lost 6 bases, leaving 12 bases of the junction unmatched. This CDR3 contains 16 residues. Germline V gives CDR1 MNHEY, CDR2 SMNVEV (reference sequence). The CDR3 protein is CASSYRSGSGRETQYF. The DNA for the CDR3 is TGTGCCAGCAGCTATCGTAGCGGGAGTGGGCGAGAGACCCAGTACTTC.

The CDR3 DNA reads TGCGCCAGCAGCCAAGTGGGGGGGACTGAAGCTTTCTTT. This encodes CASSQVGGTEAFF. The chain employs TRBV4-1 and TRBJ1-1, with D tentatively TRBD1 (5 bases). Germline assignment: CDR1 MGHRA and CDR2 YSYEKL. The CDR3 runs 13 residues. The V end lost 1 base, the J end lost 5 bases, and 8 bases lay between the germline ends.

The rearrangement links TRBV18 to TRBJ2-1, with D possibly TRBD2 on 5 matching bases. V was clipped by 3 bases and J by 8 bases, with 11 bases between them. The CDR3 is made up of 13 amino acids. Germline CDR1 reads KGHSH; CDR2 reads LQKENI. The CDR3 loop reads CASSPSGFYEQFF. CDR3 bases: TGTGCCAGCTCACCCTCGGGGTTCTATGAGCAGTTCTTC.

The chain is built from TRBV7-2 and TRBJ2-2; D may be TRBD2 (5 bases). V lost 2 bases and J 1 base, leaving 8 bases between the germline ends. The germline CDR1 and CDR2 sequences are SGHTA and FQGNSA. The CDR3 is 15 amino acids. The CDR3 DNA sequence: TGTGCCAGCAGCTTACGGGGAGTGAACACCGGGGAGCTGTTTTTT. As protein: CASSLRGVNTGELFF.

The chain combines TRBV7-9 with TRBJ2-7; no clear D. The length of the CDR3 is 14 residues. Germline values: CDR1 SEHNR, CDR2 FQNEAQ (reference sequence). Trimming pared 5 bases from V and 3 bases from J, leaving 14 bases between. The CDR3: CASSPLSQSYEQYF. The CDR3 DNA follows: TGTGCCAGCAGCCCCCTTAGCCAGAGCTACGAGCAGTACTTC.

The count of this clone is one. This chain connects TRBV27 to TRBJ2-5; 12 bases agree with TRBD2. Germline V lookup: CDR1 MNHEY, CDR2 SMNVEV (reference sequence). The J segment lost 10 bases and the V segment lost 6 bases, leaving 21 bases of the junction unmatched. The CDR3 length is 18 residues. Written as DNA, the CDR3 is TGTGCCAGCAGCCGACTAGCGGGGGACCGGCCCCCAAGAGACGGCCAGTACTTC. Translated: CASSRLAGDRPPRDGQYF.

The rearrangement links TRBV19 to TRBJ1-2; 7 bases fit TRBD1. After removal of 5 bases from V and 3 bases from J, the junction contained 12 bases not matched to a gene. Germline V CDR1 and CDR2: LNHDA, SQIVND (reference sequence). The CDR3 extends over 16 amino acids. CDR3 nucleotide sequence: TGTGCCAGTAGTGTGGGACAGTCCTTGGCTCACTATGGCTACACCTTC. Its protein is CASSVGQSLAHYGYTF.

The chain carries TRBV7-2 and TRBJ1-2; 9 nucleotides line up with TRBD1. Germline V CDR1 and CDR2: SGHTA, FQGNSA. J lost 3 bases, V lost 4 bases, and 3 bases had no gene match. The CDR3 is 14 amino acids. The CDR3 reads CASSYRGQDYGYTF. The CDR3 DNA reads TGTGCCAGCAGCTACAGGGGGCAGGACTATGGCTACACCTTC.

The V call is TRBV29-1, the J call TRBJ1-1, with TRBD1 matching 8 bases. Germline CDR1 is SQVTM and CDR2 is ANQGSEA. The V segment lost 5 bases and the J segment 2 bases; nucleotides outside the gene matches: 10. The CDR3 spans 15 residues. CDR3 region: CSVHHPDRANTEAFF. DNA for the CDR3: TGCAGCGTTCACCACCCGGACAGGGCAAACACTGAAGCTTTCTTT.

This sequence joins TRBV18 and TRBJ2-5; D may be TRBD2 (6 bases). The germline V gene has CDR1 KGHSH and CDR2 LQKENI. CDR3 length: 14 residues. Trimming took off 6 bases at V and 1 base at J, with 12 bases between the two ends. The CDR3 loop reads CASSPRDFQETQYF. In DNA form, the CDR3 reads TGTGCCAGCTCCCCCAGGGACTTCCAAGAGACCCAGTACTTC.